A single sample is the source of the 16 T cell receptor beta chains below, sequenced in a study of spatial heterogeneity in lung cancer. General study results and limits: In tumors, expanded intratumoral alpha and beta TCR counts tracked mutation counts.

Which antigens these TCRs recognize remains unknown. TCRdb recomputed calls from the 5' RACE reads with MiXCR, one row per CDR3 protein. The repertoire consists of over 5,500 distinct CDR3 sequences, with about 14% occurring once and the leading ten covering about 10%. The time point was: sample taken at primary tumor resection. Source: lung tumor tissue, taken at surgery. The receptors derive from a male donor with early-stage non-small cell lung cancer.

By its share, this clonotype is medium-sized. For a library built for alpha chains, this beta chain is a stray read; little rests on its size. The chain is built from TRBV6-5 and TRBJ1-6; 8 nucleotides line up with TRBD1. V shed 0 bases and J 10 bases; nucleotides not matched to a gene: 11. The CDR3 spans 17 residues. CDR1 and CDR2 from the germline V gene are MNHEY and SVGAGI. DNA of the CDR3: TGTGCCAGCAGTTACTCCTGGACAGGGCTAGTAGGGTCACCCCTCCACTTT. Encoded protein: CASSYSWTGLVGSPLHF.

This clonotype rates as medium-sized. This beta chain is a stray read from a library made for alpha chains; its abundance is not meaningful. This chain connects TRBV7-2 to TRBJ2-1; D may correspond to TRBD1 or TRBD2 (6 bases each). The CDR3 has 16 amino acids. Germline-derived CDR1 and CDR2 are SGHTA and FQGNSA. V shed 5 bases and J shed 0 bases, with 14 bases lying between them. CDR3 region: CASSKGGGRSYNEQFF. The CDR3 DNA is TGTGCCAGCAGCAAGGGGGGCGGACGCTCCTACAATGAGCAGTTCTTC.

By its share, this clonotype is medium-sized. This beta chain was picked up by a library intended for alpha chains and is off target, so its count carries little meaning. The chain links TRBV29-1 to TRBJ2-7, with D hard to call. The CDR3 totals 12 residues. V was trimmed by 0 bases and J by 10 bases, leaving 13 bases between them. Germline V gene lookup returns CDR1 SQVTM and CDR2 ANQGSEA. The CDR3 is CSVEDRPAIQYF. In nucleotides, the CDR3 is TGCAGCGTTGAAGATCGGCCCGCCATCCAGTACTTC.

This clonotype is medium-sized (0.01 to 0.1%). Since it is a stray read in a library aimed at alpha chains, this beta chain has a size that is not meaningful. The V call is TRBV3-1, the J call TRBJ1-2; tentative D call: TRBD1 (5 bases). V was pared by 4 bases and J by 4 bases, with 10 bases between. The CDR3 sequence is 13 residues long. Germline-derived CDR1 and CDR2 are LGHDT and YNNKEL (reference sequence). In DNA, the CDR3 is TGTGCCAGCAGCCTACGGGGGAGCTATGGCTACACCTTC. This codes for CASSLRGSYGYTF.

On this clonotype: Since it is a stray read in a library aimed at alpha chains, this beta chain has a size that is not meaningful. CDR3: CATSLGADTNYGYTF. The CDR3 nucleotides are TGTGCCACCAGTTTAGGGGCAGATACTAACTATGGCTACACCTTC. The rearrangement links TRBV15 to TRBJ1-2, with D perhaps matching TRBD1 (5 bases). CDR3 length: 15 amino acids. Germline lookup yields CDR1 LNHNV and CDR2 YYDKDF (reference sequence). Between the trimmed V and J ends, which lost 6 bases and 0 bases, there was a span of 14 bases.

Judged by abundance, this clonotype is medium-sized. This beta chain is a stray read from a library made for alpha chains; its abundance is not meaningful. The chain links TRBV7-6 to TRBJ2-3, with 8 nucleotides matching TRBD2. Germline V gene lookup returns CDR1 SGHVS and CDR2 FNYEAQ. V shed 3 bases and J 4 bases; nucleotides not matched to a gene: 9. This CDR3 region has 16 residues. DNA for the CDR3: TGTGCCAGCAGCTTGGCGAGCGGGAGAGGCCCAGATACGCAGTATTTT. Translation gives CASSLASGRGPDTQYF.

With respect to this clonotype: This beta chain is an unintended read in a library built for alpha chains; its size means little. The CDR3 loop reads CASSQSWEAGELFF. CDR3 DNA sequence: TGTGCCAGCAGCCAAAGTTGGGAGGCCGGGGAGCTGTTTTTT. The chain couples TRBV3-1 to TRBJ2-2; tentatively, D is TRBD2 (6 bases). CDR3 length: 14 residues. Germline CDR1 LGHDT, CDR2 YNNKEL (reference sequence). V lost 2 bases and J lost 6, with 10 bases in between.

Of note for this clonotype: Found in a library prepared for alpha chains, this beta chain is an off-target read, and its abundance has little meaning. The chain recombines TRBV20-1 with TRBJ2-1, with D maybe TRBD1 (6 bases). V lost 3 bases and J lost 10, with 19 bases in between. Germline V gives CDR1 DFQATT, CDR2 SNEGSKA (reference sequence). The CDR3 sequence is 14 residues long. The chain's CDR3 is CSASRGPSVGEQFF. Written as DNA, the CDR3 is TGCAGTGCTAGCAGGGGTCCCTCGGTTGGGGAGCAGTTCTTC.

The sample holds many counts of this clonotype. This beta chain is an off-target read within a library intended for alpha chains, so its frequency means little. The chain uses TRBV4-3 and TRBJ2-2, with TRBD2 matching over 9 bases. The V gene's germline CDR1 is LGHNA and CDR2 YSLEER. The CDR3 length is 16 residues. J was trimmed by 4 bases and V by 0 bases; bases with no gene match: 3. In DNA form, the CDR3 reads TGCGCCAGCAGCCAAGATCAAGCGGGGGGCACCGGGGAGCTGTTTTTT. Its protein product is CASSQDQAGGTGELFF.

Comment on this clonotype: This beta chain slipped into a library made for alpha chains as a stray read, so its size is not meaningful. V usage is TRBV7-2 and J usage is TRBJ2-6, with 8 bases lining up with TRBD1. V shed 5 bases and J 1 base; nucleotides not matched to a gene: 7. This CDR3 is 17 amino acids long. Germline V gene sequence: CDR1 SGHTA, CDR2 FQGNSA. The CDR3 protein is CASSDRTGSSGANVLTF. As DNA, the CDR3 is TGTGCCAGCAGCGACCGGACAGGGAGTTCTGGGGCCAACGTCCTGACTTTC.

This clonotype showed up just a few times. Since it is a stray read in a library aimed at alpha chains, this beta chain has a size that is not meaningful. V gene TRBV19 combines with J gene TRBJ2-1; D uncertain. V dropped 1 base and J dropped 0 bases, with 7 bases sitting between them. The germline CDR1 and CDR2 sequences are LNHDA and SQIVND (reference sequence). This CDR3 spans 15 amino acids. DNA for the CDR3: TGTGCCAGTAGTATAGGTGTTAGCTCCTACAATGAGCAGTTCTTC. It is translated as CASSIGVSSYNEQFF.

This clonotype is judged medium-sized. This beta chain is a stray sequence in a library constructed for alpha chains; its clone size is not meaningful. The V gene is TRBV20-1, the J gene TRBJ2-3, with 10 positions matching TRBD2. The CDR3 length is 14 residues. The germline V gene encodes CDR1 DFQATT and CDR2 SNEGSKA (reference sequence). CDR3 amino acids: CGWKREGLTDTQYF. The CDR3 coding sequence is TGCGGCTGGAAGCGGGAGGGCCTAACAGATACGCAGTATTTT.

This clonotype is medium-sized within its sample. The size of this beta chain means little, since it is a stray read in a library made for alpha chains. This sequence joins TRBV2 and TRBJ2-1, with D perhaps matching TRBD1 (5 bases). Germline V gene lookup returns CDR1 SNHLY and CDR2 FYNNEI. The CDR3 is 14 amino acids. Trimming took 7 bases from V and 6 from J, leaving 16 bases between them. CDR3 amino acids: CASNPGQFGNEQFF. The CDR3 DNA follows: TGTGCCAGCAACCCCGGACAATTTGGCAATGAGCAGTTCTTC.

With regard to this clonotype: This beta chain is a stray sequence in a library constructed for alpha chains; its clone size is not meaningful. The chain recombines TRBV12-3 or TRBV12-4 with TRBJ1-1; D remains ambiguous. Deletions cut 8 bases from V and 4 bases from J, with 14 bases between. The CDR3 runs 13 residues. This chain's CDR3 is CASAMQLGTEAFF. CDR3 in DNA: TGTGCCAGCGCAATGCAGCTGGGCACTGAAGCTTTCTTT.

This clonotype has a count of ten or more. This beta chain appears as a stray read in a library generated for alpha chains; its size is not informative. V gene TRBV6-6 combines with J gene TRBJ1-5, with a weak D call TRBD1 (5 bases). Germline V lookup: CDR1 MNHNY, CDR2 SVGAGI (reference sequence). V was clipped by 6 bases and J by 12 bases, with 12 bases between them. CDR3 length: 11 amino acids. The CDR3 here is CASSQGPVQHF. CDR3 nucleotide sequence: TGTGCCAGCAGCCAGGGACCCGTCCAGCATTTT.

In regard to this clonotype: Little can be read into the size of this beta chain, an off-target read in a library designed for alpha chains. V and J are TRBV24-1 and TRBJ2-3; 7 nucleotides match TRBD1. The germline V gene has CDR1 KGHDR and CDR2 SFDVKD. The CDR3 is 14 residues long. Trimming cost V 12 bases and J 1 base; bases outside gene matches: 9. The CDR3 is CAVGQAGGTDTQYF. The CDR3 nucleotides read TGTGCCGTCGGACAGGCCGGGGGCACAGATACGCAGTATTTT.